A single sample gave rise to the 11 T cell receptor beta chains below, sequenced in a study of regulatory T cells in long-lasting Graves disease. Building of the TCR beta libraries involved iRepertoire HTBI primers and Arm-PCR of CDR3 regions. TCRdb reprocessed the multiplex PCR reads via MiXCR and lists one record per CDR3 protein. The sample consists of 350,000 to 550,000 distinct CDR3 sequences, roughly 15% of them appearing once. Time point here: newly diagnosed GD, antithyroid drugs for less than 3 months. The authors made the TCR library using RNA they extracted from PBMCs. This sample was also put to use in a study of T cells in Graves' hyperthyroidism and ophthalmopathy.

The sequencing here drew on peripheral blood mononuclear cells (PBMCs), taken at new diagnosis, from a patient treated with antithyroid drugs. Source of these receptors: a woman between 18 and 29 years old with Graves disease.

This clonotype was detected ten times or more. This chain links TRBV5-1 with TRBJ2-7; D is unclear. CDR3 size: 14 residues. V lost 1 base and J lost 5, with 13 bases in between. The germline gives CDR1 SGHRS, CDR2 YFSETQ. The CDR3 spells CASSLMWGNDEQYF. For the CDR3, the DNA is TGCGCCAGCAGCTTGATGTGGGGAAACGACGAGCAGTACTTC.

This clonotype showed up many times. The chain has TRBV28 and TRBJ2-3, with 7 bases fitting TRBD1. V trimming: 11 bases; J trimming: 2 bases; junction bases outside the gene matches: 7. The CDR3 spans 13 residues. Per germline, CDR1 MDHEN and CDR2 SYDVKM. Written as DNA, the CDR3 is TGTGCCGGAACAGGGGCACACACAGATACGCAGTATTTT. Protein sequence: CAGTGAHTDTQYF.

The chain is built from TRBV27 and TRBJ2-2; D remains unclear. With 1 base removed from V and 1 base from J, the gap between germline ends came to 4 bases. The germline V gene encodes CDR1 MNHEY and CDR2 SMNVEV (reference sequence). The length of the CDR3 is 14 residues. The CDR3 loop is CASSLYMNTGELFF. As DNA, the CDR3 is TGTGCCAGCAGTTTATATATGAACACCGGGGAGCTGTTTTTT.

The chain links TRBV5-1 to TRBJ2-7, with 9 bases identical to TRBD2. The CDR3 sequence is 14 residues long. Per the germline V gene, CDR1 is SGHRS and CDR2 is YFSETQ. Losses at the gene ends were 1 base for V and 2 bases for J; bases not matched to a gene: 1. The DNA of the CDR3 is TGCGCCAGCAGCTTGCCTAGCGGGGCCTACGAGCAGTACTTC. The encoded protein is CASSLPSGAYEQYF.

This clonotype has at least ten counts. The V gene is TRBV5-1, the J gene TRBJ2-7, with D possibly being TRBD2 (5 bases). Germline-derived CDR1 and CDR2 are SGHRS and YFSETQ. V lost 4 bases, J lost 4 bases, and 15 bases lay in between. The CDR3 consists of 14 residues. The CDR3 here is CASSPGGSFYEQYF. The CDR3 region has the DNA TGCGCCAGCAGCCCTGGAGGCAGCTTTTACGAGCAGTACTTC.

This clonotype was seen many times. The J gene is TRBJ2-3, the V gene TRBV28; tentatively, D is TRBD1 (6 bases). CDR3 length: 14 amino acids. Germline V gene lookup returns CDR1 MDHEN and CDR2 SYDVKM. The germline V and J ends were trimmed by 6 bases and 4 bases, with 14 bases remaining between them. CDR3 loop: CASSPNRVADTQYF. DNA of the CDR3: TGTGCCAGCAGCCCTAACAGGGTCGCAGATACGCAGTATTTT.

This clonotype came up many times. This sequence joins TRBV9 and TRBJ2-7; 11 bases agree with TRBD2. V lost 4 bases and J lost 0; bases outside the gene matches: 6. This CDR3 spans 16 amino acids. Germline V gives CDR1 SGDLS, CDR2 YYNGEE. The CDR3 sequence is CASSPAGTSGSYEQYF. The CDR3 DNA sequence: TGTGCCAGCAGCCCCGCCGGGACTAGCGGCTCCTACGAGCAGTACTTC.

Ten or more counts support this clonotype. CDR3 in DNA: TGTGCCAGCTCACCAACAGCGGGAGACTCCTACGAGCAGTACTTC. This codes for CASSPTAGDSYEQYF. This chain connects TRBV18 to TRBJ2-7; 8 nucleotides agree with TRBD2. Germline V CDR1 and CDR2: KGHSH, LQKENI. Trimming removed 2 bases from V and 0 bases from J; junction bases left unmatched: 3. The CDR3 consists of 15 residues.

This clonotype was seen ten or more times. V gene TRBV6-1 combines with J gene TRBJ2-3; D gene unclear. The CDR3 is made up of 12 amino acids. Per the germline V gene, CDR1 is MNHNS and CDR2 is SASEGT. Trimming pared 6 bases from V and 1 base from J, leaving 5 bases between. The CDR3: CASRVGTDTQYF. The DNA of the CDR3 is TGTGCCAGCAGGGTTGGCACAGATACGCAGTATTTT.

This clonotype was recorded at least ten times. V gene TRBV6-1 combines with J gene TRBJ1-5; no clear D gene. CDR1 and CDR2 from the germline V gene are MNHNS and SASEGT. Trimming stripped 7 bases from V and 2 bases from J, with 3 bases between. This CDR3 has 11 amino acids. The DNA for the CDR3 is TGTGCCAGCATGCGCAATCAGCCCCAGCATTTT. This encodes CASMRNQPQHF.

This clonotype was recorded many times. The V and J genes are TRBV5-5 and TRBJ2-7; perhaps TRBD1 as D (6 bases). This CDR3 contains 13 residues. Deletions cut 4 bases from V and 4 bases from J, with 12 bases between. Germline CDR1 is SGHKS and CDR2 is YYEKEE (reference sequence). The CDR3 is CASSVGTPYEQYF. Written as DNA, the CDR3 is TGTGCCAGCAGCGTAGGGACACCTTACGAGCAGTACTTC.